The 16 T cell receptor beta chains given below trace back to one sample, sequenced in a study of Ad26.COV2.S vaccination and SARS-CoV-2 variants (dated by TCRdb to the early 2020s). The receptor library was made with the immunoSEQ multiplex PCR assay. TCRdb took this table from immuneACCESS and kept in-frame rearrangements with V and J called. Such tables lack part of the clones; where checked against another copy, unresolved V genes explain under half of the gap, and the rest is unexplained. For this sample the table gives more than 400,000 clones, of which 90% were detected only once. Roughly 4% of the sample belongs to the ten largest clones. The sample's treatment or condition, from its label and the paper: roughly 19 received Ad26.COV2.S at low or high dose, single or two shots; roughly five received placebo; per-sample allocation not given. For vaccine and placebo recipients, repertoires were sequenced using samples collected on day 63 after the first injection.

The sequences come from peripheral blood, collected in a trial of Ad26.COV2.S vaccine versus placebo. The receptors come from a person between 18 and 59 years old who received the Ad26.COV2.S COVID-19 vaccine or a placebo.

V and J are TRBV4-3 and TRBJ2-3, with 9 bases aligning to TRBD1. CDR3 size: 15 residues. V trimming: 4 bases; J trimming: 2 bases; junction bases outside the gene matches: 4. Germline values: CDR1 LGHNA, CDR2 YSLEER. CDR3 in amino acids: CASSPGQGFTDTQYF. The DNA for the CDR3 is TGCGCCAGCAGCCCGGGACAGGGTTTCACAGATACGCAGTATTTT.

The chain links TRBV30 to TRBJ2-1; D ambiguous. The germline V and J ends were trimmed by 2 bases and 5 bases, with 7 bases remaining between them. The CDR3 is made up of 12 amino acids. Germline V CDR1 and CDR2: GTSNPN, SVGIG (reference sequence). CDR3: CAWSNIDNEQFF. The CDR3 region has the DNA TGTGCCTGGAGTAACATAGACAATGAGCAGTTCTTC.

The J gene is TRBJ1-5, the V gene TRBV2; D gene unclear. Between the trimmed V and J ends, which lost 0 bases and 7 bases, there was a span of 10 bases. This CDR3 is built from 14 residues. Germline CDR1 is SNHLY and CDR2 is FYNNEI. CDR3 residues: CASSEASRRQPQHF. DNA of the CDR3: TGTGCCAGCAGTGAAGCTAGCCGGAGACAGCCCCAGCATTTT.

This rearrangement joins TRBV7-2 to TRBJ2-7, with no clear D. This CDR3 region has 15 residues. The germline CDR1 and CDR2 sequences are SGHTA and FQGNSA. Between the trimmed V and J ends, which lost 5 bases and 4 bases, there was a span of 18 bases. CDR3 sequence reads: CASSPFGVEFYEQYF. CDR3 nucleotide sequence: TGTGCCAGCAGCCCATTCGGAGTGGAATTTTACGAGCAGTACTTC. The full variable domain, in which reference TRBV7-2 and TRBJ2-7 provide the parts outside the CDR3, is GAGVSQSPSNKVTEKGKDVELRCDPISGHTALYWYRQSLGQGLEFLIYFQGNSAPDKSGLPSDRFSAERTGGSVSTLTIQRTQQEDSAVYLCASSPFGVEFYEQYFGPGTRLTVT.

This clone was detected only once. CDR3 sequence reads: CASSDRVTEAFF. The DNA of the CDR3 is TGTGCCAGCAGCGACAGGGTCACTGAAGCTTTCTTT. The rearrangement uses TRBV12-3 or TRBV12-4 and TRBJ1-1, with TRBD1 identical over 7 bases. The junction had 2 bases not matched to a gene; V was cut back by 6 bases and J by 4 bases. The CDR3 loop spans 12 amino acids.

V and J are TRBV15 and TRBJ1-3, with D possibly TRBD1 on 6 matching bases. The germline gives CDR1 LNHNV, CDR2 YYDKDF (reference sequence). This CDR3 comprises 16 residues. Trimming left V 8 bases short and J 4 bases short, with 21 bases between. CDR3 nucleotides: TGTGCCACCTCAGCCACTGGACAGCAGCTCGGAAACACCATATATTTT. Translating it yields CATSATGQQLGNTIYF.

Comments on this clone: This CDR3 is also generated by other DNA sequences in the sample. V and J are TRBV7-9 and TRBJ1-5; 9 nucleotides agree with TRBD1. After removal of 6 bases from V and 4 bases from J, the junction contained 4 bases not matched to a gene. The germline gives CDR1 SEHNR, CDR2 FQNEAQ (reference sequence). The CDR3 contains 14 residues. This CDR3 reads CASSSTGGNQPQHF. As DNA, the CDR3 is TGTGCCAGCAGTTCGACAGGGGGGAATCAGCCCCAGCATTTT. The complete variable domain, with remaining parts taken from reference TRBV7-9 and TRBJ1-5, reads DTGVSQNPRHKITKRGQNVTFRCDPISEHNRLYWYRQTLGQGPEFLTYFQNEAQLEKSRLLSDRFSAERPKGSFSTLEIQRTEQGDSAMYLCASSSTGGNQPQHFGDGTRLSIL.

This clone was detected a few times. The chain recombines TRBV19 with TRBJ2-2, with 7 bases fitting TRBD2. Germline V CDR1 and CDR2: LNHDA, SQIVND (reference sequence). The trim removed 4 bases at V and 5 bases at J, leaving 7 bases unmatched. The CDR3 contains 15 residues. The CDR3 loop is CASSRREVGTGELFF. In nucleotides, the CDR3 is TGTGCCAGTAGTAGACGGGAGGTCGGGACCGGGGAGCTGTTTTTT. Full variable domain (rest looked up from reference TRBV19 and TRBJ2-2): DGGITQSPKYLFRKEGQNVTLSCEQNLNHDAMYWYRQDPGQGLRLIYYSQIVNDFQKGDIAEGYSVSREKKESFPLTVTSAQKNPTAFYLCASSRREVGTGELFFGEGSRLTVL.

V usage is TRBV7-9 and J usage is TRBJ2-7, with 8 bases fitting TRBD1. The germline V gene has CDR1 SEHNR and CDR2 FQNEAQ (reference sequence). V shed 1 base and J 6 bases; nucleotides not matched to a gene: 5. The CDR3 spans 14 residues. CDR3 sequence: CASSLVDRDGEQYF. The CDR3 coding sequence is TGTGCCAGCAGCTTAGTGGACAGGGATGGCGAGCAGTACTTC.

This chain joins TRBV27 and TRBJ2-7, with a possible D match to TRBD1 (5 bases). The germline CDR1 and CDR2 sequences are MNHEY and SMNVEV (reference sequence). V lost 4 bases to trimming and J lost 3 bases, with 10 bases between them. The CDR3 runs 13 residues. The CDR3 nucleotides are TGTGCCAGCAGTTCTACAGGATACTACGAGCAGTACTTC. Amino acids: CASSSTGYYEQYF.

This sequence joins TRBV27 and TRBJ1-1; D is ambiguous. Germline CDR1 and CDR2: MNHEY and SMNVEV (reference sequence). V was clipped by 7 bases and J by 0 bases, with 9 bases between them. The CDR3 has 13 residues. Here the CDR3 reads CASTPWVNTEAFF. CDR3 DNA sequence: TGTGCCAGCACCCCTTGGGTGAACACTGAAGCTTTCTTT.

The V and J genes are TRBV30 and TRBJ1-1; unclear D gene. Germline V gives CDR1 GTSNPN, CDR2 SVGIG (reference sequence). The CDR3 runs 11 residues. V shed 0 bases and J shed 2 bases, with 1 base lying between them. CDR3 DNA: TGTGCCTGGAGTGTAAACACTGAAGCTTTCTTT. Translating gives CAWSVNTEAFF.

The chain combines TRBV19 with TRBJ1-5; D might be TRBD1 (6 bases). The V gene's germline CDR1 is LNHDA and CDR2 SQIVND (reference sequence). Trimming left V 0 bases short and J 4 bases short, with 19 bases between. The CDR3 extends over 18 amino acids. The DNA for the CDR3 is TGTGCCAGTAGTATAGATCTGTATCCGGGACACAAGAATCAGCCCCAGCATTTT. Protein: CASSIDLYPGHKNQPQHF.

As DNA, the CDR3 is TGTGCCAGCAGTTTAAACTATCAGCCCCAGCATTTT. Translating gives CASSLNYQPQHF. The chain couples TRBV28 to TRBJ1-5; no clear D gene. Trimming pared 2 bases from V and 5 bases from J, leaving 4 bases between. This CDR3 has 12 amino acids. CDR1 is MDHEN and CDR2 is SYDVKM in the germline V gene.

The chain links TRBV28 to TRBJ2-3; 8 nucleotides align to TRBD2. With V trimmed by 10 bases and J by 6 bases, 9 bases remained unmatched. Germline CDR1 and CDR2: MDHEN and SYDVKM. The CDR3 has 13 amino acids. The CDR3 DNA sequence: TGTGCCAACTCGGGGGGGGGCCTTGATACGCAGTATTTT. Residues: CANSGGGLDTQYF.

CDR3 nucleotides: TGTGCCAGCAGCGGAGAGCGGGAGCAGTACTTC. Protein sequence: CASSGEREQYF. The chain couples TRBV5-4 to TRBJ2-7, with D possibly TRBD2 on 5 matching bases. The CDR3 runs to 11 residues. The ends were cut back, 4 bases at V and 7 bases at J, with 9 bases in the middle. Looked up from germline, CDR1 is SGHNT and CDR2 is YYREEE (reference sequence).